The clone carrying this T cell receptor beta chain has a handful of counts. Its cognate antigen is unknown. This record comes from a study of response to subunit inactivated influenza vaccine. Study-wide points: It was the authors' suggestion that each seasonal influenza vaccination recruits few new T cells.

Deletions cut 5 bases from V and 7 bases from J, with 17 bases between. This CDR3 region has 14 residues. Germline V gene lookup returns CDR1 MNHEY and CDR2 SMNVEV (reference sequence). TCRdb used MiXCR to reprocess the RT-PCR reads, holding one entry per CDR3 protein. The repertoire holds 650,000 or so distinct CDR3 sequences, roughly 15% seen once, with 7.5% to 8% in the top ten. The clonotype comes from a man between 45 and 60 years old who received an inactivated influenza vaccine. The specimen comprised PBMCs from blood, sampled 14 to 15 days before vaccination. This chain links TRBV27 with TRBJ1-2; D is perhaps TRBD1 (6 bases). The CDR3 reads CASSPGQRPSGYTF. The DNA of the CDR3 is TGTGCCAGCAGTCCAGGACAGCGGCCGAGTGGCTACACCTTC.